The subject of this entry is one T cell receptor beta chain. The antigen remains undetermined. This CDR3 is built from 14 residues. V was clipped by 3 bases and J by 6 bases; unmatched bases: 5. Germline values: CDR1 LNHNV, CDR2 YYDKDF (reference sequence). The assay was immunoSEQ multiplex PCR, and TCRdb's table has in-frame clones only and misses some. The table includes tens of thousands of clones, about 93% detected once. This entry comes from a study of brain T cells in children with intractable seizures. Overall study results and limits: Pre-surgery blood may have been undersampled, hiding some clones.

The specimen comprised peripheral blood, sampled at surgery. The clonotype originates from a boy younger than two with tuberous sclerosis and intractable seizures. The V call is TRBV15, the J call TRBJ2-7, with TRBD2 matching over 10 bases. CDR3 region: CATSSLAGDREQYF. The CDR3 bases are TGTGCCACCAGCAGCCTAGCGGGAGATCGCGAGCAGTACTTC.